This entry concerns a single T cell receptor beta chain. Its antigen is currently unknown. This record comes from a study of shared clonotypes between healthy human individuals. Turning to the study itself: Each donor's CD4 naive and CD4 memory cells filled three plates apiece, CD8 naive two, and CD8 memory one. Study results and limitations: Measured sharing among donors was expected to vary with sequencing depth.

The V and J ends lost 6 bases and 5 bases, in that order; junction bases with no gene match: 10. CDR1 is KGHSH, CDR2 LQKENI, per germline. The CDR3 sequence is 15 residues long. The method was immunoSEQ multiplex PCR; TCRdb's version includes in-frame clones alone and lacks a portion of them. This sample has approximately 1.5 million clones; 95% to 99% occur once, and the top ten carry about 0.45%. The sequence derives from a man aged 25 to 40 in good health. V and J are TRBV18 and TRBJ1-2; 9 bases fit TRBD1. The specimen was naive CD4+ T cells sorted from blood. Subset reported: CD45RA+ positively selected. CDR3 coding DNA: TGTGCCAGCTCCCCAAAGCCGGGACAGGGTTATGGCTACACCTTC. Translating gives CASSPKPGQGYGYTF.